The 30 T cell receptor beta chains below were found in one sample sequenced in a study of cytomegalovirus exposure and HLA in healthy donors. PCR was performed using 60 Vbeta and 13 Jbeta primers. Assay used: immunoSEQ multiplex PCR; TCRdb lists only in-frame clones, some missing. This sample has roughly 140,000 clones, with 70% to 80% found just once. The sample comprised PBMCs. Receptors originate from a man aged 18 to 29 in good health and CMV-seronegative.

This clone was detected a few times. The V and J genes are TRBV6-1 and TRBJ2-3, with D possibly being TRBD2 (5 bases). The V end was cut by 8 bases, the J end by 2 bases, with 11 bases between. CDR1 is MNHNS, CDR2 SASEGT, per germline. The CDR3 consists of 13 residues. CDR3 sequence: CASLSRDTDTQYF. The CDR3 DNA reads as TGTGCCAGCTTAAGCCGGGACACAGATACGCAGTATTTT.

J is TRBJ2-1 and V is TRBV5-6; TRBD2 matches at 10 bases. This CDR3 is built from 15 residues. Trimming took 4 bases from V and 8 from J; bases not matched to a gene: 9. The germline gives CDR1 SGHDT, CDR2 YYEEEE. The CDR3 protein is CASSIVAGGVHEQFF. DNA of the CDR3: TGTGCCAGCAGCATAGTAGCGGGAGGAGTCCATGAGCAGTTCTTC.

Of note for this clone: The junction shows a germline mismatch at one end, possibly a read error. The chain is built from TRBV4-2 and TRBJ1-3; D possibly corresponds to TRBD1 (6 bases). The CDR3 has 14 amino acids. Germline V gene sequence: CDR1 LGHNA, CDR2 YNFKEQ. The CDR3 sequence: CASSQEGEWDTTYF. As DNA, the CDR3 is TGTGCCAGCAGCCAAGAGGGGGAGTGGGACACCACATATTTT.

The rearrangement joins TRBV19 to TRBJ1-1; perhaps TRBD1 as D (6 bases). The CDR3 contains 16 residues. Germline CDR1 reads LNHDA; CDR2 reads SQIVND (reference sequence). V was trimmed by 0 bases and J by 1 base, leaving 12 bases between them. The CDR3: CASSIDRGDANTEAFF. Here the CDR3 DNA reads TGTGCCAGTAGTATAGACAGGGGTGACGCGAACACTGAAGCTTTCTTT.

The J gene is TRBJ2-2, the V gene TRBV5-1, with TRBD1 matching over 7 bases. The junction had 10 bases not matched to a gene; V was cut back by 4 bases and J by 1 base. The CDR3 loop spans 17 amino acids. Germline CDR1 and CDR2: SGHRS and YFSETQ. Written as DNA, the CDR3 is TGCGCCAGCAGCCCCACCCCGACAGGGTTGAACACCGGGGAGCTGTTTTTT. As protein: CASSPTPTGLNTGELFF.

The genes are TRBV6-4 and TRBJ2-3, with TRBD2 matching over 7 bases. V lost 3 bases and J lost 6; bases outside the gene matches: 6. Germline V lookup: CDR1 MRHNA, CDR2 SNTAGT. This CDR3 contains 14 residues. CDR3 nucleotide sequence: TGTGCCAGCAGTGAAGGGCGGGAGTCCGATACGCAGTATTTT. Its protein product is CASSEGRESDTQYF.

This chain links TRBV5-1 with TRBJ2-3; possible D gene TRBD2, 5 bases. The CDR3 totals 11 residues. Per germline, CDR1 SGHRS and CDR2 YFSETQ. V was clipped by 7 bases and J by 3 bases, with 6 bases between them. CDR3 DNA sequence: TGCGCCAGCCGGGGAACAGATACGCAGTATTTT. Residues: CASRGTDTQYF.

The chain is built from TRBV27 and TRBJ2-7; weak D call: TRBD1 (6 bases). The ends were cut back, 1 base at V and 2 bases at J, with 9 bases in the middle. Germline-derived CDR1 and CDR2 are MNHEY and SMNVEV (reference sequence). The CDR3 is made up of 14 amino acids. The CDR3, as DNA: TGTGCCAGCAGTTTATATGCAGGGGCCTACGAGCAGTACTTC. It specifies CASSLYAGAYEQYF.

This chain uses TRBV7-3 with TRBJ2-1, with 14 positions matching TRBD2. This CDR3 comprises 15 residues. V gave up 0 bases and J gave up 9 bases; unmatched junction bases: 1. Germline CDR1 is SGHTA and CDR2 is FQGTGA. This chain's CDR3 is CASSLTGTSGSEQFF. CDR3 DNA: TGTGCCAGCAGCTTAACGGGGACTAGCGGGAGTGAGCAGTTCTTC.

V and J are TRBV27 and TRBJ2-3, with TRBD1 matching 10 bases. This CDR3 is built from 14 residues. The germline V gene has CDR1 MNHEY and CDR2 SMNVEV (reference sequence). With V trimmed by 5 bases and J by 3 bases, 2 bases remained unmatched. This CDR3 reads CASSGTGVTDTQYF. The CDR3 DNA reads as TGTGCCAGCAGTGGGACAGGGGTGACAGATACGCAGTATTTT.

The rearrangement links TRBV7-2 to TRBJ2-3, with a possible D match to TRBD1 (5 bases). This CDR3 has 14 amino acids. Trimming stripped 1 base from V and 3 bases from J, with 8 bases between. Per the germline V gene, CDR1 is SGHTA and CDR2 is FQGNSA. This chain's CDR3 is CASSLEPGTDTQYF. CDR3 DNA sequence: TGTGCCAGCAGCTTAGAGCCAGGGACAGATACGCAGTATTTT.

This clone was seen only a few times. This chain connects TRBV7-6 to TRBJ1-5; D gene uncertain. Germline V lookup: CDR1 SGHVS, CDR2 FNYEAQ. The CDR3 totals 14 residues. Trimming took off 0 bases at V and 7 bases at J, with 10 bases between the two ends. CDR3 residues: CASSLAVAGQPQHF. CDR3 nucleotide sequence: TGTGCCAGCAGCTTAGCTGTGGCGGGACAGCCCCAGCATTTT.

The chain is built from TRBV7-2 and TRBJ2-3; 14 positions agree with TRBD2. The ends lost 5 bases at V and 4 bases at J; junction bases unmatched: 2. This CDR3 spans 15 amino acids. Germline assignment: CDR1 SGHTA and CDR2 FQGNSA. The CDR3 nucleotides read TGTGCCAGCAGCGGGACTAGCGGGAGTGCAGATACGCAGTATTTT. Amino acid sequence: CASSGTSGSADTQYF.

The V gene is TRBV6-4, the J gene TRBJ2-7, with 8 bases lining up with TRBD2. Germline-derived CDR1 and CDR2 are MRHNA and SNTAGT. Trimming cost V 4 bases and J 4 bases; bases outside gene matches: 12. CDR3 length: 16 residues. CDR3 protein: CASSALERENRYEQYF. The CDR3 coding sequence is TGTGCCAGCAGTGCCTTAGAGCGGGAGAATCGTTACGAGCAGTACTTC.

The rearrangement uses TRBV7-6 and TRBJ2-3, with a possible D match to TRBD1 (6 bases). The CDR3 is made up of 12 amino acids. CDR1 is SGHVS and CDR2 is FNYEAQ in the germline V gene. V was shortened by 5 bases and J by 3 bases, with 6 bases between the two germline ends. CDR3 DNA sequence: TGTGCCAGCAGCCAGGGGACAGATACGCAGTATTTT. It specifies CASSQGTDTQYF.

This chain links TRBV6-5 with TRBJ2-3; 7 nucleotides agree with TRBD2. From germline, CDR1 is MNHEY and CDR2 SVGAGI. The CDR3 consists of 15 residues. The V gene end was trimmed by 1 base and the J gene end by 4 bases; junction bases not matched to a gene: 5. The CDR3 loop reads CASSYFGGTADTQYF. The CDR3 DNA sequence: TGTGCCAGCAGTTACTTCGGGGGGACCGCAGATACGCAGTATTTT.

V is TRBV2 and J is TRBJ2-5, with D possibly matching TRBD1 (5 bases). This CDR3 has 15 residues. V was shortened by 6 bases and J by 2 bases, with 16 bases between the two germline ends. Germline CDR1 SNHLY, CDR2 FYNNEI. Written as DNA, the CDR3 is TGTGCCAGCAGGCGACGACCGACAGTACAAGAGACCCAGTACTTC. Protein: CASRRRPTVQETQYF.

V is TRBV4-1 and J is TRBJ2-3, with 9 bases that match TRBD1. Germline CDR1 is MGHRA and CDR2 is YSYEKL. This CDR3 has 15 amino acids. With 5 bases clipped from V and 4 bases from J, the junction kept 7 bases outside the gene matches. The CDR3 loop is CASSLTGGTADTQYF. The CDR3 DNA reads as TGCGCCAGCAGCTTAACAGGGGGCACAGCAGATACGCAGTATTTT.

The J gene is TRBJ2-5, the V gene TRBV16; 9 bases match TRBD2. The ends lost 7 bases at V and 5 bases at J; junction bases unmatched: 5. This CDR3 region has 13 residues. Per the germline V gene, CDR1 is KGHSY and CDR2 is FQNENV. CDR3: CASIVAGEETQYF. CDR3 bases: TGTGCCAGCATCGTAGCGGGAGAGGAGACCCAGTACTTC.

This clone came up a few times. This sequence joins TRBV7-3 and TRBJ2-5, with no clear D. Germline V CDR1 and CDR2: SGHTA, FQGTGA. CDR3 length: 13 amino acids. Trimming removed 0 bases from V and 5 bases from J, with 7 bases in between. The CDR3 region has the DNA TGTGCCAGCAGCTTAACGGTTCGGGAGACCCAGTACTTC. Protein product: CASSLTVRETQYF.

Points on this clone: One junction end disagrees with the germline gene, perhaps due to a read error. The CDR3 region is CASSPPGGGGNGQFF. CDR3 sequence (DNA): TGTGCCAGCAGCCCCCCCGGCGGGGGTGGCAATGGGCAGTTCTTC. This chain connects TRBV6-5 to TRBJ2-1; 7 bases map to TRBD2. The CDR3 has 15 amino acids. Germline-derived CDR1 and CDR2 are MNHEY and SVGAGI.

The chain carries TRBV11-1 and TRBJ2-3; 8 bases align to TRBD1. V lost 2 bases, J lost 3 bases, and 4 bases stayed unmatched. In germline, CDR1 is SGHAT, CDR2 FQDESV (reference sequence). The CDR3 covers 15 residues. This CDR3 is CASSLLQGATDTQYF. The CDR3 DNA is TGTGCCAGCAGCTTACTCCAGGGGGCAACAGATACGCAGTATTTT.

This rearrangement joins TRBV18 to TRBJ1-5; a possible D gene is TRBD1 (6 bases). The CDR3 spans 14 residues. Germline CDR1 KGHSH, CDR2 LQKENI. Trimming removed 3 bases at V and 4 bases at J, with 10 bases between. CDR3 sequence (DNA): TGTGCCAGCTCACCGGACAGTACGAATCAGCCCCAGCATTTT. Its protein product is CASSPDSTNQPQHF.

This clone was detected only once. The rearrangement uses TRBV5-4 and TRBJ1-4; possible D gene TRBD1, 6 bases. Germline V gene data show CDR1 as SGHNT and CDR2 as YYREEE (reference sequence). The CDR3 runs to 15 residues. The V and J ends lost 2 bases and 5 bases respectively, with 13 bases between them. The CDR3 DNA follows: TGTGCCAGCAGCTTCGGGGGGCCGGGGAATGAAAAACTGTTTTTT. Amino acids: CASSFGGPGNEKLFF.

V usage is TRBV11-2 and J usage is TRBJ2-7, with TRBD1 as a possible D gene (6 bases). This CDR3 spans 15 amino acids. The germline CDR1 and CDR2 sequences are SGHAT and FQNNGV. V lost 4 bases, J lost 5 bases, and 18 bases lay in between. The CDR3 nucleotides read TGTGCCAGCAGCTCCCGGGGTCACAGGGACCACGAGCAGTACTTC. Residues: CASSSRGHRDHEQYF.

The rearrangement joins TRBV18 to TRBJ1-1; D is undetermined. Germline-derived CDR1 and CDR2 are KGHSH and LQKENI. The CDR3 covers 14 residues. With 4 bases removed from V and 1 base from J, the gap between germline ends came to 10 bases. The CDR3 nucleotides are TGTGCCAGCTCACGTACAGCCCCGAACACTGAAGCTTTCTTT. Protein product: CASSRTAPNTEAFF.

The rearrangement links TRBV19 to TRBJ1-4, with D possibly being TRBD1 (5 bases). Per germline, CDR1 LNHDA and CDR2 SQIVND (reference sequence). CDR3 length: 17 amino acids. The V gene lost 6 bases and the J gene lost 3 bases, with 20 bases spanning the gap. CDR3 protein: CASRPHHNRLANEKLFF. CDR3 DNA sequence: TGTGCCAGTAGGCCGCACCACAACAGGTTAGCTAATGAAAAACTGTTTTTT.

The rearrangement uses TRBV7-9 and TRBJ2-7, with D maybe TRBD1 (5 bases). With 7 bases removed from V and 4 bases from J, the gap between germline ends came to 14 bases. CDR1 is SEHNR and CDR2 is FQNEAQ in the germline V gene (reference sequence). The CDR3 extends over 13 amino acids. The CDR3 DNA is TGTGCCAGCAAGCCAGGGTTGAGGTACGAGCAGTACTTC. Encoded protein: CASKPGLRYEQYF.

The chain recombines TRBV27 with TRBJ2-1; 9 bases fit TRBD1. The CDR3 is made up of 18 amino acids. Trimming cost V 6 bases and J 4 bases; bases outside gene matches: 16. Per germline, CDR1 MNHEY and CDR2 SMNVEV (reference sequence). The CDR3 DNA is TGTGCCAGCAGCCCAAATTCTACCGGGACAGGGCCTTACAATGAGCAGTTCTTC. It specifies CASSPNSTGTGPYNEQFF.

This chain uses TRBV28 with TRBJ2-3, with TRBD2 matching over 9 bases. The germline V gene has CDR1 MDHEN and CDR2 SYDVKM. This CDR3 region has 17 residues. With V trimmed by 5 bases and J by 2 bases, 11 bases remained unmatched. The CDR3 DNA follows: TGTGCCAGCAGTCCCTACCTGGGCGGGGGGGACACAGATACGCAGTATTTT. This codes for CASSPYLGGGDTDTQYF. The whole variable domain, filled in from reference TRBV28 and TRBJ2-3, reads DVKVTQSSRYLVKRTGEKVFLECVQDMDHENMFWYRQDPGLGLRLIYFSYDVKMKEKGDIPEGYSVSREKKERFSLILESASTNQTSMYLCASSPYLGGGDTDTQYFGPGTRLTVL.